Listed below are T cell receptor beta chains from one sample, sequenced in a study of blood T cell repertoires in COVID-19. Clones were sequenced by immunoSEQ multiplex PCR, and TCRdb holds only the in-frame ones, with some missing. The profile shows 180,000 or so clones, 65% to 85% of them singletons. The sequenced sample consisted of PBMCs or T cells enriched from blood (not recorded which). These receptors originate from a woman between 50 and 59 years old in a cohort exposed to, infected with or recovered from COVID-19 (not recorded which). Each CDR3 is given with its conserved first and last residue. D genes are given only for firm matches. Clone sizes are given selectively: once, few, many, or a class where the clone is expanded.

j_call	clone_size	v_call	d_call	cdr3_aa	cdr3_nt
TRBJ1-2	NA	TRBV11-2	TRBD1	CASSPGQGGYGYTF	TGTGCCAGCAGCCCGGGACAGGGAGGCTATGGCTACACCTTC
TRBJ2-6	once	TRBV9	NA	CASSLRDQGGGANVLTF	TGTGCCAGCAGCCTAAGAGACCAGGGGGGTGGGGCCAACGTCCTGACTTTC
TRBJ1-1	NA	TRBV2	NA	CASSDPGQMNTEAFF	TGTGCCAGCAGTGACCCGGGACAAATGAACACTGAAGCTTTCTTT
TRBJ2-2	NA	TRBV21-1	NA	CASLNRVGENTGELFF	TGTGCCAGCTTAAACAGGGTAGGGGAGAACACCGGGGAGCTGTTTTTT
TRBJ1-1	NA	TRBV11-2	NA	CASSYLGKTNTEAFF	TGTGCCAGCAGCTACCTCGGTAAAACGAACACTGAAGCTTTCTTT
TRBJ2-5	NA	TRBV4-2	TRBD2	CASSPLIGLAEQETQYF	TGTGCCAGCTCCCCCCTGATCGGACTAGCGGAGCAAGAGACCCAGTACTTC
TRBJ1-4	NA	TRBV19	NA	CASSPPPGGEKLFF	TGTGCCAGTAGTCCCCCCCCAGGTGGGGAAAAACTGTTTTTT
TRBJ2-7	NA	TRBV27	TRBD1	CASSLRQGYEQYF	TGTGCCAGCAGTTTAAGACAGGGCTACGAGCAGTACTTC
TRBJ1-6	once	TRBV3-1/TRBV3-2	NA	CASSQQVDYNSPLHF	TGTGCCAGCAGCCAACAGGTCGACTATAATTCACCCCTCCACTTT
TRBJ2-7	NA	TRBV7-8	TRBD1	CASSLVAGGEQYF	TGTGCCAGCAGCTTAGTCGCAGGGGGCGAGCAGTACTTC
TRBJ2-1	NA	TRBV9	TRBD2	CASSVGTSGRANEQFF	TGTGCCAGCAGCGTAGGAACGAGCGGGAGGGCGAATGAGCAGTTCTTC
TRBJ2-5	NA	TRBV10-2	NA	CASRDPGQETQYF	TGCGCCAGCAGAGACCCGGGGCAAGAGACCCAGTACTTC
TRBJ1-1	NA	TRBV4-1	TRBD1	CASSQVGQKVNTEAFF	TGCGCCAGCAGCCAGGTGGGACAGAAGGTGAACACTGAAGCTTTCTTT
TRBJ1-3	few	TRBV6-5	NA	CASSAGGVTGNTIYF	TGTGCCAGCTCAGCGGGGGGAGTGACTGGAAACACCATATATTTT
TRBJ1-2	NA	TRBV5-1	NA	CASSSTGTRGDGYTF	TGCGCCAGCAGCTCCACAGGGACCCGAGGGGATGGCTACACCTTC
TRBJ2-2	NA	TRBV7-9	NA	CASSLSNTGELFF	TGTGCCAGCAGCTTATCAAACACCGGGGAGCTGTTTTTT
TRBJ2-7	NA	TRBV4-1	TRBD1	CASSQEMTQGYRNEQYF	TGCGCCAGCAGCCAAGAAATGACACAGGGGTATAGGAACGAGCAGTACTTC